The 27 T cell receptor beta chains given below trace back to one sample, sequenced in a study of T cells after yellow fever vaccination. A single record per CDR3 protein comes from TCRdb applying MiXCR to the 5' RACE reads. The sample carries 450,000 to 650,000 distinct CDR3 sequences, about 13% recorded once. Sequenced material: PBMCs, taken on the day of the yellow fever booster vaccination. The receptors come from a man under 40 who received the YFV17D yellow fever vaccine.

The rearrangement uses TRBV20-1 and TRBJ1-3; no reliable D call. V lost 0 bases and J lost 2, with 11 bases in between. CDR1 and CDR2 from the germline V gene are DFQATT and SNEGSKA (reference sequence). This CDR3 contains 15 residues. This CDR3 reads CSAREEGLAGNTIYF. The CDR3 nucleotides read TGCAGTGCTAGAGAGGAGGGCTTAGCTGGAAACACCATATATTTT.

This clonotype turned up a few times. The V gene is TRBV7-2, the J gene TRBJ2-5; 7 positions match TRBD1. This CDR3 is built from 14 residues. V was pared by 3 bases and J by 5 bases, with 6 bases of the junction left unmatched. The germline V gene has CDR1 SGHTA and CDR2 FQGNSA. CDR3 in amino acids: CASSFPTGLETQYF. CDR3 coding DNA: TGTGCCAGCAGCTTCCCGACAGGGTTGGAGACCCAGTACTTC.

This clonotype has a handful of counts. The chain couples TRBV4-3 to TRBJ2-1, with 7 positions matching TRBD2. This CDR3 has 18 amino acids. The junction had 17 bases not matched to a gene; V was cut back by 1 base and J by 8 bases. Germline V gene lookup returns CDR1 LGHNA and CDR2 YSLEER. CDR3 in DNA: TGCGCCAGCAGCCAAGGGGGTCTAGCGGCTCGCCCGGACGATGAGCAGTTCTTC. Amino acid sequence: CASSQGGLAARPDDEQFF.

This rearrangement joins TRBV4-3 to TRBJ2-5; 8 bases fit TRBD1. CDR1 is LGHNA and CDR2 is YSLEER in the germline V gene. V shed 2 bases, J shed 4 bases, and the junction held 6 bases outside the gene matches. This CDR3 region has 15 residues. CDR3 loop: CASSQNRGYGETQYF. CDR3 in DNA: TGCGCCAGCAGCCAAAACAGGGGGTACGGAGAGACCCAGTACTTC.

The V call is TRBV2, the J call TRBJ1-2; D possibly corresponds to TRBD1 (6 bases). CDR3 length: 14 residues. Trimming removed 4 bases at V and 2 bases at J, with 11 bases between. CDR1 SNHLY and CDR2 FYNNEI come from the germline V gene. CDR3 loop: CASSGTVLNYGYTF. CDR3 sequence (DNA): TGTGCCAGCAGTGGGACAGTTTTAAACTATGGCTACACCTTC.

This clonotype was seen more than once but under ten times. The chain couples TRBV6-2 or TRBV6-3 to TRBJ2-2; D is uncertain. V dropped 0 bases and J dropped 0 bases, with 14 bases sitting between them. There are 18 residues in the CDR3. Per germline, CDR1 MNHEY and CDR2 SVGEGT. CDR3 sequence: CASSYSRSTPANTGELFF. DNA for the CDR3: TGTGCCAGCAGTTACTCCAGATCTACCCCAGCGAACACCGGGGAGCTGTTTTTT.

Regarding this clonotype: At one end, the junction sequence differs from germline, possibly due to a read error. The gene calls are TRBV4-3 and TRBJ2-5, with D possibly matching TRBD2 (6 bases). Per germline, CDR1 LGHNA and CDR2 YSLEER. CDR3 length equals 13 residues. The chain's CDR3 is CASCQGGVETQYF. The CDR3 DNA follows: TGCGCCAGCTGCCAAGGCGGGGTGGAGACCCAGTACTTC.

This clonotype was recorded at least ten times. The chain couples TRBV9 to TRBJ1-5; TRBD1 is a possible D gene (6 bases). The germline gives CDR1 SGDLS, CDR2 YYNGEE. Trimming took off 0 bases at V and 3 bases at J, with 7 bases between the two ends. The CDR3 consists of 14 residues. The CDR3 bases are TGTGCCAGCAGCGTAGGGGACATCAATCAGCCCCAGCATTTT. This translates into CASSVGDINQPQHF.

A few counts support this clonotype. Since a much larger clone is just one base distant, this may be a read error. V and J are TRBV7-2 and TRBJ2-7; D unclear. V lost 6 bases and J 2 bases, leaving 8 bases between the germline ends. The germline gives CDR1 SGHTA, CDR2 FQGNSA. CDR3 length: 12 amino acids. This chain's CDR3 is CASSAETYEQYF. The CDR3 bases are TGTGCCAGCAGTGCGGAAACCTACGAGCAGTACTTC.

This clonotype was picked up one time. This chain connects TRBV4-1 to TRBJ2-5; D possibly corresponds to TRBD1 (5 bases). Trimming pared 5 bases from V and 9 bases from J, leaving 16 bases between. Germline V lookup: CDR1 MGHRA, CDR2 YSYEKL. The CDR3 consists of 13 residues. The CDR3 here is CASSMGPPAAQYF. The CDR3 DNA sequence: TGCGCCAGCAGCATGGGGCCGCCGGCGGCCCAGTACTTC.

This clonotype has a count of ten or more. CDR3 protein: CASSRDRGNYEQYF. CDR3 in DNA: TGCGCCAGCAGCCGGGACAGGGGAAATTACGAGCAGTACTTC. This chain uses TRBV5-1 with TRBJ2-7; 10 bases are a match to TRBD1. Germline V gene sequence: CDR1 SGHRS, CDR2 YFSETQ. V gave up 4 bases and J gave up 4 bases; unmatched junction bases: 5. The CDR3 runs 14 residues.

This clonotype was detected a few times. This rearrangement joins TRBV5-1 to TRBJ2-7, with TRBD1 matching 7 bases. The CDR3 totals 13 residues. V trimming: 4 bases; J trimming: 7 bases; junction bases outside the gene matches: 8. Germline assignment: CDR1 SGHRS and CDR2 YFSETQ. The CDR3 loop reads CASSDSTGWEQYF. The CDR3 DNA reads TGCGCCAGCAGCGATTCGACAGGGTGGGAGCAGTACTTC. Complete variable domain (other parts from reference TRBV5-1 and TRBJ2-7): KAGVTQTPRYLIKTRGQQVTLSCSPISGHRSVSWYQQTPGQGLQFLFEYFSETQRNKGNFPGRFSGRQFSNSRSEMNVSTLELGDSALYLCASSDSTGWEQYFGPGTRLTVT.

This clonotype was recorded a few times. The chain carries TRBV27 and TRBJ2-7; TRBD1 might be the D (6 bases). Trimming removed 6 bases at V and 2 bases at J, with 17 bases between. The germline gives CDR1 MNHEY, CDR2 SMNVEV (reference sequence). The CDR3 has 15 residues. CDR3 sequence reads: CASSNTGHRPYEQYF. CDR3 DNA sequence: TGTGCCAGCAGCAACACAGGGCACCGACCCTACGAGCAGTACTTC.

This clonotype turned up a few times. The rearrangement joins TRBV12-3 or TRBV12-4 to TRBJ2-1, with D possibly matching TRBD2 (6 bases). The CDR3 loop spans 14 amino acids. The V end was cut by 5 bases, the J end by 4 bases, with 12 bases between. The CDR3 DNA sequence: TGTGCCAGCAGTCCGCGGGACTTTTACAATGAGCAGTTCTTC. This gives the protein CASSPRDFYNEQFF.

This clonotype was observed a few times. The chain recombines TRBV7-9 with TRBJ2-3; D assignment may be TRBD1 or TRBD2 (6 bases each). The CDR3 is 17 residues long. Germline lookup yields CDR1 SEHNR and CDR2 FQNEAQ (reference sequence). The germline V and J ends were trimmed by 2 bases and 5 bases, with 20 bases remaining between them. CDR3 bases: TGTGCCAGCAGCTTATTGGATCCAGGGGACTTAGTAGATACGCAGTATTTT. Amino acid sequence: CASSLLDPGDLVDTQYF.

This clonotype occurred a few times. J is TRBJ2-1 and V is TRBV3-1; no clear D gene. Germline V gives CDR1 LGHDT, CDR2 YNNKEL (reference sequence). Trimming took off 1 base at V and 7 bases at J, with 8 bases between the two ends. This CDR3 is built from 13 residues. This CDR3 is CASSQVMLNEQFF. As DNA, the CDR3 is TGTGCCAGCAGCCAAGTCATGCTTAATGAGCAGTTCTTC.

This clonotype was detected a few times. V and J are TRBV12-5 and TRBJ2-1; TRBD1 matches 10 bases. In germline, CDR1 is LGHNT, CDR2 FRNRAP. V shed 6 bases, J shed 8 bases, and the junction held 7 bases outside the gene matches. This CDR3 is built from 14 residues. CDR3 protein: CASGRPTGGHEQFF. The DNA for the CDR3 is TGTGCTAGTGGCCGACCGACAGGGGGCCATGAGCAGTTCTTC.

Ten or more counts support this clonotype. The V and J genes are TRBV6-1 and TRBJ1-3; 7 nucleotides line up with TRBD1. The CDR3 is 15 amino acids. CDR1 is MNHNS, CDR2 SASEGT, per germline. After removal of 6 bases from V and 0 bases from J, the junction contained 5 bases not matched to a gene. This CDR3 is CASSSGTASGNTIYF. In nucleotides, the CDR3 is TGTGCCAGCAGCTCCGGGACAGCCTCTGGAAACACCATATATTTT.

Only a few counts were recorded for this clonotype. V usage is TRBV7-2 and J usage is TRBJ2-5; TRBD2 aligns across 8 bases. Germline values: CDR1 SGHTA, CDR2 FQGNSA. The trim removed 5 bases at V and 7 bases at J, leaving 12 bases unmatched. CDR3 length: 15 amino acids. CDR3 DNA: TGTGCCAGCAGCCCCCGGGTTAGCGGGATGGGGACCCAGTACTTC. It yields the protein CASSPRVSGMGTQYF. The variable domain in full, with the rest retrieved from reference TRBV7-2 and TRBJ2-5, is GAGVSQSPSNKVTEKGKDVELRCDPISGHTALYWYRQSLGQGLEFLIYFQGNSAPDKSGLPSDRFSAERTGGSVSTLTIQRTQQEDSAVYLCASSPRVSGMGTQYFGPGTRLLVL.

This clonotype was recorded many times. A junction boundary mismatches the germline segment, possibly from a read error. The CDR3 region has the DNA TGCAGTGTTAGAGCACCAGGAGGGCAGCTTGAAGCTTTCTTT. It encodes CSVRAPGGQLEAFF. The chain employs TRBV20-1 and TRBJ1-1; D unclear. Germline CDR1 DFQATT, CDR2 SNEGSKA (reference sequence). CDR3 length: 14 amino acids.

This clonotype has only a few counts. The V call is TRBV12-3 or TRBV12-4, the J call TRBJ2-5; 13 nucleotides match TRBD2. Unmatched junction bases numbered 7, after V lost 6 bases and J lost 3 bases. CDR3 length equals 16 residues. CDR3 in DNA: TGTGCCAGCAGCCTTTTAGGACTAGCGGGAGAAGAGACCCAGTACTTC. Protein product: CASSLLGLAGEETQYF.

The V gene is TRBV6-2 or TRBV6-3, the J gene TRBJ2-7, with 8 bases matching TRBD2. The V and J ends lost 7 bases and 2 bases, in that order; junction bases with no gene match: 10. CDR3 length: 15 residues. Germline V lookup: CDR1 MNHEY, CDR2 SVGEGT. The DNA for the CDR3 is TGTGCCAGCACTGGTGCGGGAGGACAACCCTACGAGCAGTACTTC. It codes for CASTGAGGQPYEQYF.

Only a few counts were recorded for this clonotype. Here the CDR3 DNA reads TGCAGCGTTTCACAGGGGACCGGTGGGGCCAACGTCCTGACTTTC. Amino acids: CSVSQGTGGANVLTF. The chain links TRBV29-1 to TRBJ2-6; TRBD1 matches 7 bases. The CDR3 loop spans 15 amino acids. Germline V lookup: CDR1 SQVTM, CDR2 ANQGSEA. V shed 5 bases, J shed 3 bases, and the junction held 7 bases outside the gene matches.

The chain is built from TRBV7-9 and TRBJ2-3; 7 nucleotides agree with TRBD1. CDR1 SEHNR and CDR2 FQNEAQ come from the germline V gene (reference sequence). This CDR3 spans 16 amino acids. Trimming took 5 bases from V and 2 from J; bases not matched to a gene: 10. DNA of the CDR3: TGTGCCAGCAGCCCAAGGGGACAGACACTCACAGATACGCAGTATTTT. This encodes CASSPRGQTLTDTQYF.

This rearrangement joins TRBV27 to TRBJ2-2, with 7 bases lining up with TRBD2. There are 16 residues in the CDR3. Germline-derived CDR1 and CDR2 are MNHEY and SMNVEV (reference sequence). J lost 2 bases, V lost 2 bases, and 5 bases had no gene match. In DNA, the CDR3 is TGTGCCAGCAGTTTAGGTCTAGCGGATAACACCGGGGAGCTGTTTTTT. It codes for CASSLGLADNTGELFF.

This chain uses TRBV7-8 with TRBJ2-1; 8 bases align to TRBD2. The CDR3 has 15 residues. Trimming removed 3 bases from V and 7 bases from J; junction bases left unmatched: 8. Germline V gene sequence: CDR1 SGHVS, CDR2 FQNEAQ. The CDR3 loop reads CASSFRAGAGNEQFF. CDR3 nucleotides: TGTGCCAGCAGCTTCCGAGCGGGAGCGGGGAATGAGCAGTTCTTC. The full variable domain, its missing parts supplied by reference TRBV7-8 and TRBJ2-1, is GAGVSQSPRYKVAKRGQDVALRCDPISGHVSLFWYQQALGQGPEFLTYFQNEAQLDKSGLPSDRFFAERPEGSVSTLKIQRTQQEDSAVYLCASSFRAGAGNEQFFGPGTRLTVL.

This clonotype occurred a few times. This rearrangement joins TRBV7-8 to TRBJ2-3; 11 bases are a match to TRBD2. This CDR3 has 15 residues. The germline V gene encodes CDR1 SGHVS and CDR2 FQNEAQ. After removal of 9 bases from V and 6 bases from J, the junction contained 11 bases not matched to a gene. The CDR3 sequence: CASSQTSGSTDTQYF. The CDR3 nucleotides read TGTGCCAGTAGTCAAACTAGCGGGAGTACCGATACGCAGTATTTT. The full variable domain, with the rest looked up from reference TRBV7-8 and TRBJ2-3, is GAGVSQSPRYKVAKRGQDVALRCDPISGHVSLFWYQQALGQGPEFLTYFQNEAQLDKSGLPSDRFFAERPEGSVSTLKIQRTQQEDSAVYLCASSQTSGSTDTQYFGPGTRLTVL.